These T cell receptor beta chains were read from a single sample in a study of CD8+ T cells in alopecia areata. Profiled with immunoSEQ multiplex PCR; TCRdb holds only in-frame clones, not every one. The sample includes some 200,000 clones, around three fifths of them seen just once. The source was CD8+ T cells sorted from blood, collected at week 24, from a patient treated with tofacitinib. The receptors here all came from a human donor with alopecia areata. CDR3s include the opening cysteine and the closing phenylalanine or tryptophan. Fields, in order: D gene, V gene, clone size, J gene, CDR3 DNA, CDR3 protein. A D gene is named only where the DNA matches it firmly. Clone size, where shown, is once, few, many, or a class for clones that have expanded.

>-|TRBV30|-|TRBJ2-1
TGTGCCTGGAGTCTCGGGCACAATGAGCAGTTCTTC
CAWSLGHNEQFF
>-|TRBV6-5|-|TRBJ1-6
TGTGCCAGCAGTTACGGTGATTCACCCCTCCACTTT
CASSYGDSPLHF
>-|TRBV19|-|TRBJ1-1
TGTGCCAGCCCCGGACAAGGGAACACTGAAGCTTTCTTT
CASPGQGNTEAFF
>-|TRBV6-1|-|TRBJ2-3
TGTGCCAGCAGTGTCCCTCTGGATGATACGCAGTATTTT
CASSVPLDDTQYF
>TRBD1|TRBV25-1|-|TRBJ2-2
TGTGCCACCCGGCCTGGGACAGGGCTTAACACCGGGGAGCTGTTTTTT
CATRPGTGLNTGELFF
>TRBD1|TRBV29-1|-|TRBJ2-1
TGCAGCGTTGCTGGGACAGAAAACAATGAGCAGTTCTTC
CSVAGTENNEQFF
>-|TRBV27|-|TRBJ2-1
TGTGCCAGCAGTTTAGGGGGGGCAGGGGTGGATGAGCAGTTCTTC
CASSLGGAGVDEQFF
>-|TRBV2|once|TRBJ1-4
TGTGCCAGCAGCGGACAATTACAACTGTTTTTT
CASSGQLQLFF
>-|TRBV5-6|-|TRBJ1-5
TGTGCCAGCAGCTTCTCAGGGATCAATCAGCCCCAGCATTTT
CASSFSGINQPQHF
>-|TRBV7-9|-|TRBJ1-5
TGTGCCAGCAGCTTAGTAGGCAATCAGCCCCAGCATTTT
CASSLVGNQPQHF
>-|TRBV6-5|-|TRBJ1-4
TGTGCCAGCAGTTACTCACCAAGCCAAAAACTGTTTTTT
CASSYSPSQKLFF
>-|TRBV5-1|-|TRBJ1-1
TGCGCCAGCAGCTTGCGGGAAGGACAGCAAGCTTTCTTT
CASSLREGQQAFF
>-|TRBV27|-|TRBJ2-7
TGTGCCAGCAGTTTGGGACCGTGGAGGGAGCAGTACTTC
CASSLGPWREQYF
>TRBD2|TRBV30|once|TRBJ2-3
TGTGCCTGGAGTTTAAGCGGGGGGAGCACAGATACGCAGTATTTT
CAWSLSGGSTDTQYF
>-|TRBV18|-|TRBJ1-2
TGTGCCAGCTCACCTCGTGGTTCGCCGCGGGGCTACACCTTC
CASSPRGSPRGYTF
>-|TRBV20-1|-|TRBJ1-2
TGCAGTGCTCCCCAGGGCTACACCTTC
CSAPQGYTF
>TRBD1|TRBV2|few|TRBJ1-2
TGTGCCAGCACCGGGATGGGACAGATATATGGCTACACCTTC
CASTGMGQIYGYTF
>-|TRBV5-6|few|TRBJ2-7
TGTGCCAGCAGCTTGGGCGGCGAGCAGTACTTC
CASSLGGEQYF
>TRBD1|TRBV4-1|-|TRBJ1-6
TGCGCCAGCAGCCTAACCTCCGGGACAGGGGAGAACTCACCCCTCCACTTT
CASSLTSGTGENSPLHF
>TRBD2|TRBV19|-|TRBJ2-2
TGTGCCAGTGTCGCGGGGGACGGGGAGCTGTTTTTT
CASVAGDGELFF
>TRBD1|TRBV18|few|TRBJ1-2
TGTGCCAGCTCACCTCCACAGGGGGATAACTATGGCTACACCTTC
CASSPPQGDNYGYTF
>-|TRBV7-9|few|TRBJ2-2
TGTGCCAGCAGCTTAGAGACTCACCCCAGCGCCGGGGAGCTGTTTTTT
CASSLETHPSAGELFF
>TRBD1|TRBV6-1|-|TRBJ1-2
TGTGCCAGCAGTGAATGGCAGGGGGCCCTACACCATGGCTACACCTTC
CASSEWQGALHHGYTF
>-|TRBV7-3|-|TRBJ1-1
TGTGCCAGCAGGATCGGGACAGAAGCTTTCTTT
CASRIGTEAFF
>TRBD2|TRBV27|-|TRBJ2-5
TGTGCCAGCGCGACCGGCGGGGGGGCCGGAGAGACCCAGTACTTC
CASATGGGAGETQYF
>-|TRBV25-1|few|TRBJ2-2
TGTGCCATGCGGGCGAGCACCGGGGAGCTGTTTTTT
CAMRASTGELFF
>TRBD1|TRBV29-1|few|TRBJ2-7
TGCAGCGTTGAAGATCCGGGACAGTACTACGAGCAGTACTTC
CSVEDPGQYYEQYF